Below, 7 T cell receptor beta chains from the same sample are listed, as sequenced in a study of T cell repertoires in cytomegalovirus infection (dated by TCRdb to the late 2010s). Reads for this sample came from an Illumina HiSeq 1500. TCRdb reanalyzed the raw reads on its own, using fastp at Q25 for trimming and MiXCR for clone calling, and kept in-frame beta chains. Every distinct CDR3 protein forms one entry, paired with its most common genes and DNA. The sample data list some 940,000 distinct CDR3 sequences, and roughly a third of these were observed just once. The ten largest make up around 15% of the sample. Interpreted using the paper, the treatment or condition label stands for: in vitro stimulation with specific CMV peptide epitopes to enrich CMV-specific T cells. For these receptors, no antigen is known. This material consisted of cultured CD8+ T cells from PBMCs, taken from culture after CMV antigen stimulation. The receptors originated from a human donor in good health (CMV status not recorded). Some clones in this sample may be carry-over from other donors' samples.

J is TRBJ2-3 and V is TRBV7-1; 10 nucleotides agree with TRBD1. TRBV7-1 is classed as an ORF, of uncertain function. V trimming: 6 bases; J trimming: 1 base; junction bases outside the gene matches: 19. This CDR3 is built from 20 residues. The CDR3 nucleotides read TGTGCCAGCAGGAATGACAGGGGGCGCGGGTCGAGCTTGGGCACAGATACGCAGTATTTT. Its protein product is CASRNDRGRGSSLGTDTQYF.

The chain recombines TRBV29-1 with TRBJ2-1; 8 bases align to TRBD1. The junction had 4 bases not matched to a gene; V was cut back by 5 bases and J by 4 bases. CDR3 length: 13 amino acids. Germline assignment: CDR1 SQVTM and CDR2 ANQGSEA. The CDR3 loop reads CSVFTGGYNEQFF. In DNA, the CDR3 is TGCAGCGTTTTTACAGGGGGGTACAATGAGCAGTTCTTC.

With regard to this clonotype: An end of the junction differs from the germline gene, which may be a read error. This rearrangement joins TRBV7-9 to TRBJ2-7; TRBD1 aligns across 7 bases. The CDR3 has 14 residues. CDR1 and CDR2 (germline): SEHNR, FQNEAQ (reference sequence). CDR3 coding DNA: TGTGCCAGCAGCCTCGCGGACAGGAGCTCCCGACTGTTCTTC. It encodes CASSLADRSSRLFF.

The CDR3 DNA is TGTGCCAGCAGCTTAGAGCCGTCAGGATCCTACAATGAGCAGTTCTTC. This codes for CASSLEPSGSYNEQFF. The V gene is TRBV7-6, the J gene TRBJ2-1; D uncertain. The CDR3 totals 16 residues. V was cut by 1 base and J by 1 base, with 11 bases left in between. Looked up from germline, CDR1 is SGHVS and CDR2 is FNYEAQ.

The chain has TRBV7-9 and TRBJ2-7; 8 nucleotides agree with TRBD2. Per the germline V gene, CDR1 is SEHNR and CDR2 is FQNEAQ (reference sequence). V gave up 5 bases and J gave up 0 bases; unmatched junction bases: 9. CDR3 length equals 16 residues. The CDR3 sequence is CASSPHGGAYSYEQYF. CDR3 bases: TGTGCCAGCAGCCCCCACGGGGGGGCCTACTCCTACGAGCAGTACTTC. Full variable domain (outside the CDR3, taken from reference TRBV7-9 and TRBJ2-7): DTGVSQNPRHKITKRGQNVTFRCDPISEHNRLYWYRQTLGQGPEFLTYFQNEAQLEKSRLLSDRFSAERPKGSFSTLEIQRTEQGDSAMYLCASSPHGGAYSYEQYFGPGTRLTVT.

This clonotype was detected only a few times. V usage is TRBV10-3 and J usage is TRBJ2-1, with D possibly being TRBD2 (6 bases). Trimming took off 8 bases at V and 7 bases at J, with 12 bases between the two ends. Germline-derived CDR1 and CDR2 are ENHRY and SYGVKD. This CDR3 contains 12 residues. Here the CDR3 DNA reads TGTGCCATCTCAACGGGGGAAAATGAGCAGTTCTTC. Its translation is CAISTGENEQFF.

This clonotype occurred many times. The chain joins TRBV7-8 to TRBJ1-3; 7 bases fit TRBD1. The CDR3 totals 17 residues. After removal of 4 bases from V and 4 bases from J, the junction contained 13 bases not matched to a gene. Germline CDR1 SGHVS, CDR2 FQNEAQ. The CDR3 bases are TGTGCCAGCAGCTGGGGGCCCGACAGGGTGAGGGGAAACACCATATATTTT. Translated, it gives CASSWGPDRVRGNTIYF.